This TCR beta chain originates from a study of control samples from healthy donors and cancer patients (dated by TCRdb to the early 2020s). CDR1 and CDR2 were assigned from the germline V gene as SGDLS and YYNGEE. V is pared back by 0 bases and J by 4 bases, with 14 bases lying between the germline termini. Counted from cysteine to phenylalanine, this CDR3 has 17 amino acids. The DNA shown is the 51-base CDR3, in frame from base 1. Points on this clone: This receptor's antigen is unknown. No base quality information exists; no much larger clone differs at one position.

Receptor amplification or capture employed the immunoSEQ multiplex PCR assay. TCRdb limited this immuneACCESS table to in-frame rearrangements with V and J called. A share of clones is missing; checked studies link under half to unresolved V genes, and the rest is unexplained. For this sample there are approximately 90,000 clones; under 90% appear just once. The ten largest account for approximately 2.1% of the sample. The sample was blood. The receptor was derived from a woman between 35 and 50 years old in good health. Here the chain combines TRBV9 and TRBJ1-6; tentative D gene TRBD1, with 6 bases matching. The nucleotide sequence reads as follows: TGTGCCAGCAGCGTAGAGGACAGCCTTAGGTATAATTCACCCCTCCACTTT. Its amino acids are CASSVEDSLRYNSPLHF.